This TCR beta chain was captured by sequencing in a study of T-cell reconstitution after alpha-beta-depleted transplantation in children. Findings of the study overall: Several hundred rapidly expanded clones from non-depleted graft cells reportedly supplied alpha-beta T cells about two months post-transplant. High day-60 TCRbeta diversity in some patients came from surviving recipient T cells and thymic progenitors. T-cell numbers and diversity, one year after transplant, stemmed largely from T cells that were newly produced.

This clonotype was found many times. Its antigen is not known. This sample's TCRbeta library carried unique molecular identifier barcodes. Via MiXCR, TCRdb re-called the PCR reads, giving one row per CDR3 protein. This table holds roughly 240,000 distinct CDR3 sequences, roughly 8.2% found once. The TCR comes from a male patient younger than 18 who had a stem cell transplant for acute lymphoblastic leukemia, so the T cells may come from the graft donor. Sample: PBMCs, mostly from graft donor cells, taken 180 days after TCRalphabeta/CD19-depleted stem cell transplant.

The CDR3 loop reads CASSQTGTYYEQYF. The CDR3 DNA follows: TGCGCCAGCAGCCAGACAGGGACATACTACGAGCAGTACTTC. This sequence joins TRBV4-1 and TRBJ2-7; 7 positions match TRBD1. After removal of 3 bases from V and 3 bases from J, the junction contained 5 bases not matched to a gene. The CDR3 spans 14 residues. Germline V gives CDR1 MGHRA, CDR2 YSYEKL.